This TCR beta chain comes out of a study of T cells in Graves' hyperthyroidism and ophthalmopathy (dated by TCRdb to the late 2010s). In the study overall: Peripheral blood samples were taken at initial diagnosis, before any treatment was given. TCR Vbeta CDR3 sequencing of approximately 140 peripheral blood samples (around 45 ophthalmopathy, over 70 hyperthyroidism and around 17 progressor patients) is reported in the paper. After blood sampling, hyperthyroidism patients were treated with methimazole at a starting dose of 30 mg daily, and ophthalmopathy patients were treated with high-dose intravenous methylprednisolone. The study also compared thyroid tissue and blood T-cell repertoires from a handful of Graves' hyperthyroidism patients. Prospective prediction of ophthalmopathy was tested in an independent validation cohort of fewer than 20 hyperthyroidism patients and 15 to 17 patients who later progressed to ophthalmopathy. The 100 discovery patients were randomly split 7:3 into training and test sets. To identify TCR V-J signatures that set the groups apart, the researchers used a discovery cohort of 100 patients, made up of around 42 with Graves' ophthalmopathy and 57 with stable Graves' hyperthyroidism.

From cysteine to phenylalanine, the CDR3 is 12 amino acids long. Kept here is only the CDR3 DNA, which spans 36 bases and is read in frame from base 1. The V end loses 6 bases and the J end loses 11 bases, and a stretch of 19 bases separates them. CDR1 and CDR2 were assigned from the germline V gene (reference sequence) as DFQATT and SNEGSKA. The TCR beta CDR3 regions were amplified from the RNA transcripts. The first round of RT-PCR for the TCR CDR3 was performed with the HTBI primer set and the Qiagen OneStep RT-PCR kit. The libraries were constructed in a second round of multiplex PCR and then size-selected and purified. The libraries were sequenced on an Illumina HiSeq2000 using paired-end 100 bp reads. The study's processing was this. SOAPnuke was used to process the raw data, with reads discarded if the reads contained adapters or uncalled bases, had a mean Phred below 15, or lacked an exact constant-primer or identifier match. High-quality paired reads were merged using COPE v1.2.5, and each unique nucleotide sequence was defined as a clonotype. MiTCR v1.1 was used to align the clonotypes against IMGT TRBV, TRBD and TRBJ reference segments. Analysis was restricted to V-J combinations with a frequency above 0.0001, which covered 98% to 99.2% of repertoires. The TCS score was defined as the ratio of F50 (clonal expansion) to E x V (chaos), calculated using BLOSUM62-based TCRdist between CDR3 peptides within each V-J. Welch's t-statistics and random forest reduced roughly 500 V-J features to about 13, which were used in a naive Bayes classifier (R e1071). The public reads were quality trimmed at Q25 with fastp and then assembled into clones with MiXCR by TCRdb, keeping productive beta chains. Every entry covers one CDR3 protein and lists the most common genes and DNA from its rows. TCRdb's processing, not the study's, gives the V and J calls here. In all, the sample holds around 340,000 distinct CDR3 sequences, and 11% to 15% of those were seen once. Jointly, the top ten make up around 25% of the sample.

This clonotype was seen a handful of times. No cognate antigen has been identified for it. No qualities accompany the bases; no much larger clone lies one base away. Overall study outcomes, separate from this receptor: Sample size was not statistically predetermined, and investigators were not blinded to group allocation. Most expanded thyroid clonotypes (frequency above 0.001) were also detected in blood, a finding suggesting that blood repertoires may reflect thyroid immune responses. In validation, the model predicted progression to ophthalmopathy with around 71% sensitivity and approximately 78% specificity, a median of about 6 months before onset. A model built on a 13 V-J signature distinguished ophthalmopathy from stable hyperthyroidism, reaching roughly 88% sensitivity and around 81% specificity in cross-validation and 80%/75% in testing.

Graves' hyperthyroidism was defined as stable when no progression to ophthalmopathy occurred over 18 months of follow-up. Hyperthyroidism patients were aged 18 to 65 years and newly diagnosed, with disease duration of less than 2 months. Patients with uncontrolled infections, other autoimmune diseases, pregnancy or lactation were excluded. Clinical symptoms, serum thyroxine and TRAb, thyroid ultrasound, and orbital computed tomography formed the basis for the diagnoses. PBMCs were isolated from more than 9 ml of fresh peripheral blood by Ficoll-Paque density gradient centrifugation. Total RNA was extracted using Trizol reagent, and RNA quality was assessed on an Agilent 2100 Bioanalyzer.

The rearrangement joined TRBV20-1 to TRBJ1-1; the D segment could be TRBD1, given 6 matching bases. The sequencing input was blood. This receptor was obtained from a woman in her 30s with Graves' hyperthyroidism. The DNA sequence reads TGCAGTGCAGAACCGGACAGTAGTAAGGCTTTCTTT. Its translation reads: CSAEPDSSKAFF.